A selection of T cell receptor beta chains follows, all from one sample in a study of OX40 agonist ivuxolimab in advanced cancers. Clones were sequenced by immunoSEQ multiplex PCR, and TCRdb holds only the in-frame ones, with some missing. The sample consists of around 65,000 clones, about 89% of them appearing once. The sample here was CD4+ or CD8+ T cells sorted from blood, taken in a trial of the OX40 agonist ivuxolimab. The receptors come from an adult with an advanced solid tumor such as melanoma, head and neck, liver or kidney cancer. Both conserved end residues are part of each CDR3. A D gene is named only where the DNA matches it firmly. Size tells how often a clone was seen (once, few, many) or the class of an expanded clone, and some rows leave it out.

V	size	D	length	J	CDR3	DNA
TRBV29-1	-	TRBD2	14	TRBJ2-1	CSVEGLATYNEQFF	TGCAGCGTTGAAGGACTAGCGACTTACAATGAGCAGTTCTTC
TRBV27	-	-	14	TRBJ2-7	CASSLSVGEYEQYF	TGTGCCAGCAGTTTATCGGTGGGAGAGTACGAGCAGTACTTC
TRBV13	-	-	13	TRBJ2-6	CATVGAGANVLTF	TGTGCCACGGTGGGGGCTGGGGCCAACGTCCTGACTTTC
TRBV11-2	-	-	15	TRBJ2-5	CASSLGGRRQETQYF	TGTGCCAGCAGCTTAGGTGGCAGGAGACAAGAGACCCAGTACTTC
TRBV4-2	few	TRBD2	17	TRBJ2-2	CASSPMGLAVNTGELFF	TGTGCCAGCAGCCCGATGGGACTAGCGGTGAACACCGGGGAGCTGTTTTTT
TRBV6-6	-	TRBD2	16	TRBJ2-7	CASSIGLAGELDEQYF	TGCGCCAGCAGTATTGGACTAGCGGGAGAGTTGGACGAGCAGTACTTC
TRBV7-9	once	TRBD1	12	TRBJ2-5	CASSQTGVEQYF	TGTGCCAGCAGCCAGACAGGGGTAGAGCAGTACTTC
TRBV7-9	-	-	14	TRBJ2-3	CASSFLQDKNTQYF	TGTGCCAGCAGCTTTTTACAGGATAAGAATACGCAGTATTTT
TRBV5-4	-	TRBD1	13	TRBJ1-2	CASSLRTGSGYTF	TGTGCCAGCAGCTTGAGGACAGGGAGCGGCTACACCTTC
TRBV28	-	-	14	TRBJ1-1	CASRRITIGAEAFF	TGTGCCAGCAGACGAATTACTATCGGCGCTGAAGCTTTCTTT
TRBV6-5	-	-	13	TRBJ1-2	CASSSDRSADYTF	TGTGCCAGCAGTTCGGACCGGTCCGCGGACTACACCTTC
TRBV5-8	few	TRBD1	14	TRBJ1-5	CASSSGQGSEPQHF	TGTGCCAGCAGCTCGGGACAGGGGTCAGAGCCCCAGCATTTT
TRBV4-2	-	TRBD1	15	TRBJ1-5	CASSQGRTGDQPQHF	TGTGCCAGCAGCCAAGGGAGGACAGGGGATCAGCCCCAGCATTTT
TRBV30	-	-	12	TRBJ1-1	CAWQQGSPEAFF	TGTGCCTGGCAACAGGGCTCGCCTGAAGCTTTCTTT
TRBV13	-	-	12	TRBJ2-7	CASREFRGEQYF	TGTGCCAGCAGGGAATTTCGGGGCGAGCAGTACTTC
TRBV4-3	-	TRBD2	15	TRBJ2-7	CASSQERGGIYEQYF	TGCGCCAGCAGCCAAGAGCGGGGGGGTATCTACGAGCAGTACTTC
TRBV19	-	-	13	TRBJ1-5	CASRGELYQPQHF	TGTGCCAGTAGGGGGGAACTCTATCAGCCCCAGCATTTT
TRBV6-1	-	-	17	TRBJ1-1	CASSETAGMEQNTEAFF	TGTGCCAGCAGTGAAACTGCAGGGATGGAACAGAACACTGAAGCTTTCTTT
TRBV19	-	-	12	TRBJ1-1	CASKGANTEAFF	TGTGCCAGTAAGGGAGCGAACACTGAAGCTTTCTTT
TRBV2	-	TRBD1	12	TRBJ1-2	CAGTDRNYGYTF	TGTGCCGGGACGGACAGGAACTATGGCTACACCTTC
TRBV27	-	-	16	TRBJ2-1	CASSFLADISYNEQFF	TGTGCCAGCAGTTTTTTAGCGGATATCTCCTACAATGAGCAGTTCTTC
TRBV11-2	-	-	16	TRBJ2-4	CASSLVLGAAKNIQYF	TGTGCCAGCAGCTTAGTCCTGGGGGCCGCCAAAAACATTCAGTACTTC
TRBV28	-	-	15	TRBJ1-4	CASSPPQLTNEKLFF	TGTGCCAGCAGTCCCCCACAGCTAACTAATGAAAAACTGTTTTTT
TRBV6-6	once	-	12	TRBJ2-7	CASSPQGYEQYF	TGTGCCAGCAGTCCCCAGGGTTACGAGCAGTACTTC
TRBV4-2	-	-	14	TRBJ2-7	CASSQDGGSNEQYF	TGTGCCAGCAGCCAAGATGGAGGGAGCAACGAGCAGTACTTC
TRBV9	-	TRBD1	16	TRBJ2-2	CASSSSPDRGAGELFF	TGTGCCAGCAGCTCATCCCCCGACAGGGGAGCCGGGGAGCTGTTTTTT
TRBV14	-	TRBD1	16	TRBJ2-5	CASSPGGTGVQETQYF	TGTGCCAGCAGCCCCGGTGGGACAGGGGTTCAAGAGACCCAGTACTTC
TRBV7-9	-	-	16	TRBJ2-1	CASSLRGGSSYNEQFF	TGTGCCAGCAGCTTACGTGGAGGTTCCTCCTACAATGAGCAGTTCTTC
TRBV7-9	-	-	16	TRBJ1-1	CASSSLFRNVNTEAFF	TGTGCCAGCAGCTCGCTTTTTCGAAATGTGAACACTGAAGCTTTCTTT
TRBV5-4	-	-	14	TRBJ2-3	CASSLVTGTDTQYF	TGTGCCAGCAGCTTGGTTACGGGCACAGATACGCAGTATTTT
TRBV7-9	-	-	10	TRBJ1-1	CASGGAEAFF	TGTGCCAGCGGGGGGGCTGAAGCTTTCTTT
TRBV15	-	-	12	TRBJ2-3	CATSSTTDTQYF	TGTGCCACCAGCAGCACTACAGATACGCAGTATTTT
TRBV11-2	-	TRBD2	14	TRBJ2-1	CASSLELAGDEQFF	TGTGCCAGCAGCTTGGAACTAGCGGGAGATGAGCAGTTCTTC
TRBV21-1	-	-	12	TRBJ2-7	CARRDRSAEQYF	TGTGCCCGACGGGACAGGTCCGCGGAGCAGTACTTC
TRBV7-2	-	TRBD2	15	TRBJ2-7	CASSLGGTSLYEQYF	TGTGCCAGCAGCTTAGGTGGGACTAGTCTCTACGAGCAGTACTTC
TRBV25-1	-	-	12	TRBJ1-2	CASSTTGYGYTF	TGTGCCAGCAGTACTACAGGCTATGGCTACACCTTC
TRBV19	-	TRBD2	15	TRBJ2-1	CASRESGSSYNEQFF	TGTGCCAGTAGGGAGAGCGGGAGCTCCTACAATGAGCAGTTCTTC